The next 28 T cell receptor beta chains were all read from a single sample in a study of cytomegalovirus exposure and HLA in healthy donors. 60 Vbeta and 13 Jbeta primers were used in PCR. TCRdb's copy holds only in-frame clones and misses some; the assay was immunoSEQ multiplex PCR. This sample has 150,000 to 200,000 clones, with about three quarters found just once. The sample comprised PBMCs. The receptors were sampled from a girl aged 10 to 17 in good health and CMV-seronegative.

CDR3 nucleotide sequence: TGTGCCAGAAGCTGGCCGCCAGGACAGGGGGGGAACGAGCAGTACTTC. Protein product: CARSWPPGQGGNEQYF. The rearrangement links TRBV5-3 to TRBJ2-7; 10 nucleotides match TRBD1. TRBV5-3 has ORF status, its function being uncertain. This CDR3 region has 16 residues. J lost 5 bases, V lost 3 bases, and 11 bases had no gene match.

The J gene is TRBJ2-2, the V gene TRBV9; possible D gene TRBD1, 6 bases. CDR3 length equals 17 residues. The V and J ends lost 3 bases and 3 bases respectively, with 18 bases between them. Germline assignment: CDR1 SGDLS and CDR2 YYNGEE. The CDR3, as DNA: TGTGCCAGCAGCGGAAAAACAGGGCTCGTTGACACCGGGGAGCTGTTTTTT. Its protein product is CASSGKTGLVDTGELFF.

This clone was counted a few times. The CDR3 bases are TGTGCCAGTCTTTCCCTCTTGAACACTGAAGCTTTCTTT. Protein product: CASLSLLNTEAFF. The chain has TRBV7-9 and TRBJ1-1; unclear D gene. The V end lost 9 bases, the J end lost 0 bases, and 11 bases lay between the germline ends. CDR3 length: 13 amino acids. Per the germline V gene, CDR1 is SEHNR and CDR2 is FQNEAQ (reference sequence).

This clone was detected only once. The CDR3 sequence: CASSSGQGDTEAFF. The CDR3 DNA reads as TGTGCCAGCAGCTCGGGACAGGGCGACACTGAAGCTTTCTTT. The chain combines TRBV7-3 with TRBJ1-1, with 9 bases that match TRBD1. The CDR3 length is 14 residues. Trimming at V came to 4 bases and at J to 3 bases, leaving 3 bases not matched to a gene. The V gene's germline CDR1 is SGHTA and CDR2 FQGTGA.

This clone was seen more than once but under ten times. The chain has TRBV6-5 and TRBJ1-1; weak D call: TRBD1 (5 bases). Deletions cut 7 bases from V and 7 bases from J, with 22 bases between. The CDR3 has 15 amino acids. Germline CDR1 is MNHEY and CDR2 is SVGAGI. The CDR3 DNA follows: TGTGCCAGCACAAGCCATGTTGTAGGGGAGGTTGAAGCTTTCTTT. This encodes CASTSHVVGEVEAFF.

The V call is TRBV30, the J call TRBJ2-1; TRBD2 is a possible D gene (5 bases). Trimming left V 2 bases short and J 9 bases short, with 8 bases between. Germline V gene lookup returns CDR1 GTSNPN and CDR2 SVGIG (reference sequence). The CDR3 has 11 residues. The CDR3 sequence: CAWSIRGEQFF. The CDR3 region has the DNA TGTGCCTGGAGTATACGGGGTGAGCAGTTCTTC.

For the CDR3, the DNA is TGCAGCGTTGATCCGGTTTTGGCGACAGGCCAAGAGACCCAGTACTTC. Translation: CSVDPVLATGQETQYF. V is TRBV29-1 and J is TRBJ2-5, with D perhaps TRBD1 (6 bases). The CDR3 length is 16 residues. Trimming took 3 bases from V and 1 from J, leaving 18 bases between them. The germline gives CDR1 SQVTM, CDR2 ANQGSEA. Full variable domain (rest looked up from reference TRBV29-1 and TRBJ2-5): SAVISQKPSRDICQRGTSLTIQCQVDSQVTMMFWYRQQPGQSLTLIATANQGSEATYESGFVIDKFPISRPNLTFSTLTVSNMSPEDSSIYLCSVDPVLATGQETQYFGPGTRLLVL.

The genes are TRBV5-1 and TRBJ2-3, with TRBD2 identical over 9 bases. CDR1 SGHRS and CDR2 YFSETQ come from the germline V gene. The CDR3 extends over 17 amino acids. Unmatched junction bases numbered 11, after V lost 1 base and J lost 5 bases. The DNA of the CDR3 is TGCGCCAGCAGCTTGAGCGTGGGAGCGGGGGGCCTAGATACGCAGTATTTT. Translated: CASSLSVGAGGLDTQYF.

The table lists this clone with a few counts. This chain joins TRBV6-1 and TRBJ1-1; weak D call: TRBD1 (6 bases). This CDR3 region has 13 residues. Germline values: CDR1 MNHNS, CDR2 SASEGT. With 7 bases removed from V and 1 base from J, the gap between germline ends came to 10 bases. The CDR3 nucleotides are TGTGCCAGCAACTCGGACAGGAACACTGAAGCTTTCTTT. The encoded protein is CASNSDRNTEAFF.

The chain uses TRBV5-1 and TRBJ2-3; maybe TRBD1 (5 bases). The CDR3 is 15 residues long. CDR1 is SGHRS and CDR2 is YFSETQ in the germline V gene. V shed 6 bases and J shed 0 bases, with 14 bases lying between them. The CDR3, as DNA: TGCGCCAGCAATACAGGACACTCTAGCACAGATACGCAGTATTTT. Its protein product is CASNTGHSSTDTQYF.

This clone was picked up a small number of times. The V and J genes are TRBV10-3 and TRBJ2-2; tentatively, D is TRBD2 (5 bases). Trimming pared 10 bases from V and 5 bases from J, leaving 23 bases between. Germline V gene sequence: CDR1 ENHRY, CDR2 SYGVKD. CDR3 length: 16 residues. In DNA, the CDR3 is TGTGCCACCCTTACGAGAGGGTCGGTGACTACCGGGGAGCTGTTTTTT. It is translated as CATLTRGSVTTGELFF.

V and J are TRBV29-1 and TRBJ2-1, with 7 nucleotides matching TRBD1. J was trimmed by 9 bases and V by 5 bases; bases with no gene match: 1. This CDR3 comprises 10 residues. Germline CDR1 SQVTM, CDR2 ANQGSEA. The CDR3 DNA is TGCAGCGTTTCAGGGGGTGAGCAGTTCTTC. Residues: CSVSGGEQFF.

There are a few counts of this clone. V usage is TRBV29-1 and J usage is TRBJ1-2; 7 nucleotides align to TRBD1. This CDR3 is built from 12 residues. The trim removed 2 bases at V and 9 bases at J, leaving 6 bases unmatched. Germline lookup yields CDR1 SQVTM and CDR2 ANQGSEA. The CDR3 DNA sequence: TGCAGCGTTGAAATACAGGGGATGAGCTACACCTTC. It translates to CSVEIQGMSYTF.

This clone was seen more than once but under ten times. The chain carries TRBV6-5 and TRBJ1-5; possible D gene TRBD1, 6 bases. Trimming stripped 6 bases from V and 6 bases from J, with 12 bases between. The CDR3 is made up of 13 amino acids. The V gene's germline CDR1 is MNHEY and CDR2 SVGAGI. CDR3 in DNA: TGTGCCAGCAGCGACAGGAGCTTTCAGCCCCAGCATTTT. It specifies CASSDRSFQPQHF.

This rearrangement joins TRBV5-1 to TRBJ2-7, with 9 bases identical to TRBD1. V lost 4 bases to trimming and J lost 0 bases; unmatched junction nucleotides: 14. Looked up from germline, CDR1 is SGHRS and CDR2 is YFSETQ. The CDR3 spans 18 residues. CDR3 sequence (DNA): TGCGCCAGCAGCCCAATACAGGGGACAGGGCTCCTCTCCTACGAGCAGTACTTC. Translated: CASSPIQGTGLLSYEQYF.

This clone was picked up a small number of times. Written as DNA, the CDR3 is TGTGCCAGCGGAGACGTCCAGAGCTCCTACAATGAGCAGTTCTTC. As protein: CASGDVQSSYNEQFF. The chain carries TRBV19 and TRBJ2-1; D ambiguous. The CDR3 runs 15 residues. The V gene lost 9 bases and the J gene lost 0 bases, with 15 bases spanning the gap. Germline-derived CDR1 and CDR2 are LNHDA and SQIVND (reference sequence).

The CDR3: CASRRITGPQEDYGYTF. The CDR3 coding sequence is TGTGCCAGCAGACGAATTACAGGTCCCCAAGAGGACTATGGCTACACCTTC. The V call is TRBV13, the J call TRBJ1-2, with a possible D match to TRBD1 (5 bases). Trimming removed 6 bases at V and 3 bases at J, with 23 bases between. CDR3 length: 17 residues. CDR1 and CDR2 from the germline V gene are PRHDT and FYEKMQ (reference sequence).

This clone was seen just once. J is TRBJ1-5 and V is TRBV30; D possibly corresponds to TRBD1 (5 bases). From germline, CDR1 is GTSNPN and CDR2 SVGIG (reference sequence). The CDR3 consists of 16 residues. V was cut by 0 bases and J by 2 bases, with 14 bases left in between. CDR3 nucleotide sequence: TGTGCCTGGAGTGTTCAGGGTGGTTCGGGCAATCAGCCCCAGCATTTT. Its translation is CAWSVQGGSGNQPQHF.

The table lists this clone with a few counts. The CDR3 DNA sequence: TGTGCCAGCAGTCCGCCGACAGTGTTCACCGGGGAGCTGTTTTTT. Protein sequence: CASSPPTVFTGELFF. J is TRBJ2-2 and V is TRBV11-2, with TRBD1 as a possible D gene (5 bases). Germline CDR1 and CDR2: SGHAT and FQNNGV. CDR3 size: 15 residues. V was cut by 6 bases and J by 4 bases, with 15 bases left in between.

The chain is built from TRBV5-1 and TRBJ1-1, with D uncertain. Trimming shortened V by 2 bases and J by 4 bases, and 12 bases separated the two germline ends. The CDR3 consists of 14 residues. Germline-derived CDR1 and CDR2 are SGHRS and YFSETQ. The CDR3 is CASSFNLGSTEAFF. DNA for the CDR3: TGCGCCAGCAGCTTTAACCTTGGGAGCACTGAAGCTTTCTTT.

The chain recombines TRBV7-9 with TRBJ2-7, with TRBD2 as a possible D gene (6 bases). Between the trimmed V and J ends, which lost 8 bases and 3 bases, there was a span of 8 bases. Per the germline V gene, CDR1 is SEHNR and CDR2 is FQNEAQ (reference sequence). CDR3 length: 11 residues. CDR3 bases: TGTGCCAGCTCGGGACTCTACGAGCAGTACTTC. This gives the protein CASSGLYEQYF.

The rearrangement joins TRBV6-6 to TRBJ2-1; 10 bases are shared with TRBD2. The germline CDR1 and CDR2 sequences are MNHNY and SVGAGI (reference sequence). There are 15 residues in the CDR3. The V and J ends lost 5 bases and 7 bases, in that order; junction bases with no gene match: 8. DNA for the CDR3: TGTGCCAGCAGTCCCCATGGACTAGCGGTGAATGAGCAGTTCTTC. As protein: CASSPHGLAVNEQFF.

V and J are TRBV9 and TRBJ2-3, with D possibly matching TRBD2 (7 bases). V was clipped by 0 bases and J by 0 bases, with 20 bases between them. Germline lookup yields CDR1 SGDLS and CDR2 YYNGEE. The CDR3 spans 19 residues. This chain's CDR3 is CASSVATWGGASSTDTQYF. CDR3 DNA: TGTGCCAGCAGCGTAGCTACTTGGGGGGGGGCCTCTAGCACAGATACGCAGTATTTT.

V gene TRBV7-3 combines with J gene TRBJ1-2; perhaps TRBD1 as D (6 bases). Looked up from germline, CDR1 is SGHTA and CDR2 is FQGTGA. This CDR3 has 14 residues. The V gene lost 3 bases and the J gene lost 2 bases, with 10 bases spanning the gap. CDR3 loop: CASSLGGGNYGYTF. As DNA, the CDR3 is TGTGCCAGCAGCTTGGGGGGGGGCAACTATGGCTACACCTTC.

The chain recombines TRBV5-1 with TRBJ2-2; no firm D call. Germline lookup yields CDR1 SGHRS and CDR2 YFSETQ. The V and J ends lost 0 bases and 8 bases respectively, with 8 bases between them. The CDR3 runs to 13 residues. CDR3 region: CASSLAVAGELFF. The CDR3 nucleotides read TGCGCCAGCAGCTTGGCAGTCGCAGGGGAGCTGTTTTTT.

This clone has just a few counts. The chain employs TRBV28 and TRBJ2-1, with 7 bases that match TRBD1. The germline CDR1 and CDR2 sequences are MDHEN and SYDVKM. Trimming cost V 4 bases and J 6 bases; bases outside gene matches: 12. The CDR3 is 16 residues long. The CDR3: CASSSPIKQGTNEQFF. CDR3 DNA sequence: TGTGCCAGCAGTTCCCCGATTAAACAGGGGACCAATGAGCAGTTCTTC.

This clone was detected a few times. This chain links TRBV7-6 with TRBJ2-7; D is uncertain. Germline assignment: CDR1 SGHVS and CDR2 FNYEAQ. Trimming took 1 base from V and 2 from J, leaving 9 bases between them. The CDR3 loop spans 14 amino acids. The DNA of the CDR3 is TGTGCCAGCAGCTTAGAGGCGGATACCTACGAGCAGTACTTC. It yields the protein CASSLEADTYEQYF.

The rearrangement uses TRBV5-1 and TRBJ2-5; 7 bases are shared with TRBD2. The V and J ends lost 3 bases and 1 base, in that order; junction bases with no gene match: 3. CDR3 length: 14 residues. The germline V gene has CDR1 SGHRS and CDR2 YFSETQ. The CDR3 protein is CASSSRTSQETQYF. The CDR3 bases are TGCGCCAGCAGCTCTCGGACTAGCCAAGAGACCCAGTACTTC.